Below, 28 T cell receptor beta chains from the same sample are listed, as sequenced in a study of blood T cell repertoires in COVID-19. Clones were sequenced by immunoSEQ multiplex PCR, and TCRdb holds only the in-frame ones, with some missing. The table has fewer than 300,000 clones, around four fifths seen once. Material for sequencing was peripheral blood. The receptors here all came from an older man with acute or convalescent COVID-19.

The J gene is TRBJ2-1, the V gene TRBV19, with 11 nucleotides matching TRBD2. CDR1 and CDR2 from the germline V gene are LNHDA and SQIVND (reference sequence). CDR3 length: 18 residues. Losses at the gene ends were 6 bases for V and 0 bases for J; bases not matched to a gene: 10. This CDR3 is CASSHRGLAGGSYNEQFF. The CDR3 nucleotides are TGTGCCAGTAGCCACAGGGGGCTAGCGGGGGGCTCCTACAATGAGCAGTTCTTC.

The chain links TRBV6-1 to TRBJ2-2; maybe TRBD1 (5 bases). Germline V gene data show CDR1 as MNHNS and CDR2 as SASEGT. CDR3 length: 15 residues. Trimming cost V 3 bases and J 6 bases, with 14 bases left between them. The CDR3 region is CASSDVAGKAGELFF. The CDR3 DNA sequence: TGTGCCAGCAGTGATGTAGCAGGGAAAGCCGGGGAGCTGTTTTTT.

The chain employs TRBV19 and TRBJ2-1; D possibly corresponds to TRBD2 (6 bases). The CDR3 has 16 residues. The V gene lost 2 bases and the J gene lost 3 bases, with 14 bases spanning the gap. CDR1 is LNHDA and CDR2 is SQIVND in the germline V gene (reference sequence). CDR3 bases: TGTGCCAGTAGTATAAAAAGCGGGTTTCGCTACAATGAGCAGTTCTTC. This codes for CASSIKSGFRYNEQFF.

The chain carries TRBV7-9 and TRBJ1-3; 7 nucleotides match TRBD1. V shed 5 bases, J shed 0 bases, and the junction held 4 bases outside the gene matches. The CDR3 length is 15 residues. CDR1 is SEHNR, CDR2 FQNEAQ, per germline (reference sequence). CDR3 DNA sequence: TGTGCCAGCAGCCCGGCAGGGGGCTCTGGAAACACCATATATTTT. Translation: CASSPAGGSGNTIYF.

This chain uses TRBV6-1 with TRBJ2-5, with D perhaps matching TRBD1 (5 bases). There are 15 residues in the CDR3. Germline-derived CDR1 and CDR2 are MNHNS and SASEGT. Trimming took off 2 bases at V and 5 bases at J, with 15 bases between the two ends. This CDR3 is CASSENGRKGETQYF. Written as DNA, the CDR3 is TGTGCCAGCAGTGAAAACGGCAGAAAGGGGGAGACCCAGTACTTC.

The J gene is TRBJ1-6, the V gene TRBV5-4, with TRBD1 matching over 8 bases. This CDR3 comprises 14 residues. Trimming took 4 bases from V and 10 from J; bases not matched to a gene: 7. Looked up from germline, CDR1 is SGHNT and CDR2 is YYREEE (reference sequence). This chain's CDR3 is CASSIDRGGSPLHF. The CDR3 coding sequence is TGTGCCAGCAGCATCGACAGGGGTGGGTCACCCCTCCACTTT.

This chain links TRBV27 with TRBJ2-3; 11 bases match TRBD2. Germline V gene data show CDR1 as MNHEY and CDR2 as SMNVEV (reference sequence). With V trimmed by 6 bases and J by 2 bases, 4 bases remained unmatched. This CDR3 is built from 15 residues. The CDR3, as DNA: TGTGCCAGCAGATTAGCGGGAGGGCCCACAGATACGCAGTATTTT. It translates to CASRLAGGPTDTQYF.

This clone was seen more than once but under ten times. The CDR3 nucleotides read TGTGCCAGCAGTTATCCGGGACAGGGATCTGGAAACACCATATATTTT. This codes for CASSYPGQGSGNTIYF. The chain is built from TRBV27 and TRBJ1-3; 9 bases fit TRBD1. Germline values: CDR1 MNHEY, CDR2 SMNVEV (reference sequence). CDR3 size: 16 residues. J lost 1 base, V lost 4 bases, and 5 bases had no gene match.

This chain connects TRBV7-6 to TRBJ2-1, with D perhaps matching TRBD2 (6 bases). Germline CDR1 and CDR2: SGHVS and FNYEAQ. CDR3 length: 12 residues. The CDR3 protein is CASGVIYNEQFF. The DNA for the CDR3 is TGTGCGTCGGGGGTCATCTACAATGAGCAGTTCTTC.

This chain joins TRBV6-1 and TRBJ1-6; 7 positions match TRBD1. The germline CDR1 and CDR2 sequences are MNHNS and SASEGT. V lost 3 bases, J lost 6 bases, and 2 bases stayed unmatched. The CDR3 has 14 residues. The CDR3 nucleotides read TGTGCCAGCAGTGACAGGGGGTCTAATTCACCCCTCCACTTT. Translated, it gives CASSDRGSNSPLHF.

The J gene is TRBJ2-7, the V gene TRBV6-5; TRBD2 matches at 12 bases. Germline V lookup: CDR1 MNHEY, CDR2 SVGAGI. This CDR3 is 15 amino acids long. V was clipped by 4 bases and J by 12 bases; unmatched bases: 13. The CDR3 reads CASSLAGTSGLRRYF. The CDR3 DNA is TGTGCCAGCAGTTTGGCCGGGACTAGCGGGCTGCGTCGGTACTTC.

The chain links TRBV5-1 to TRBJ2-5; D is possibly TRBD1 (5 bases). V was clipped by 6 bases and J by 1 base, with 13 bases between them. In germline, CDR1 is SGHRS, CDR2 YFSETQ. This CDR3 has 14 amino acids. CDR3 nucleotides: TGCGCCAGCACCCCCCGGACAACCCAAGAGACCCAGTACTTC. It encodes CASTPRTTQETQYF.

The chain recombines TRBV3-1 (or the pseudogene TRBV3-2) with TRBJ1-3; 8 bases match TRBD1. CDR3 size: 20 residues. The J segment lost 1 base and the V segment lost 4 bases, leaving 18 bases of the junction unmatched. Germline V gives CDR1 LGHDT, CDR2 YNNKEL (reference sequence). The CDR3 loop is CASSPKVPRSWTGSGNTIYF. CDR3 coding DNA: TGTGCCAGCAGCCCAAAGGTTCCCAGATCTTGGACAGGGTCTGGAAACACCATATATTTT.

This CDR3 reads CASSPNTGFEQFF. Written as DNA, the CDR3 is TGTGCCAGCAGCCCGAACACAGGGTTTGAGCAGTTCTTC. V and J are TRBV7-9 and TRBJ2-1; a weak D match, TRBD1 (6 bases). The CDR3 is 13 amino acids. Germline V gene lookup returns CDR1 SEHNR and CDR2 FQNEAQ (reference sequence). Trimming took 5 bases from V and 9 from J, leaving 14 bases between them.

J is TRBJ2-5 and V is TRBV4-1, with TRBD1 matching over 8 bases. Unmatched junction bases numbered 9, after V lost 5 bases and J lost 4 bases. The germline CDR1 and CDR2 sequences are MGHRA and YSYEKL. The CDR3 has 15 amino acids. The CDR3 protein is CASSSLTGGGETQYF. In DNA, the CDR3 is TGCGCCAGCAGCTCGCTTACAGGGGGAGGAGAGACCCAGTACTTC.

This chain links TRBV5-1 with TRBJ2-3; TRBD2 matches at 8 bases. The CDR3 runs to 16 residues. Germline V gives CDR1 SGHRS, CDR2 YFSETQ. V was clipped by 4 bases and J by 2 bases; unmatched bases: 9. The CDR3 reads CASSTSGGTNTDTQYF. CDR3 coding DNA: TGCGCCAGCAGCACCAGCGGGGGAACAAACACAGATACGCAGTATTTT.

This clone occurred a few times. The rearrangement uses TRBV30 and TRBJ2-7; tentative D call: TRBD2 (6 bases). The CDR3 loop spans 16 amino acids. Germline V gene sequence: CDR1 GTSNPN, CDR2 SVGIG (reference sequence). Trimming cost V 3 bases and J 2 bases, with 20 bases left between them. DNA of the CDR3: TGTGCCTGGAGCGGGGGAAGGGCCTCTCGCGCCTACGAGCAGTACTTC. The encoded protein is CAWSGGRASRAYEQYF. Based on the CDR3 plus reference TRBV30 and TRBJ2-7, the full variable domain is SQTIHQWPATLVQPVGSPLSLECTVEGTSNPNLYWYRQAAGRGLQLLFYSVGIGQISSEVPQNLSASRPQDRQFILSSKKLLLSDSGFYLCAWSGGRASRAYEQYFGPGTRLTVT.

The chain couples TRBV7-9 to TRBJ2-5; weak D call: TRBD2 (6 bases). V lost 5 bases and J lost 4, with 11 bases in between. The CDR3 spans 13 residues. Per the germline V gene, CDR1 is SEHNR and CDR2 is FQNEAQ (reference sequence). This chain's CDR3 is CASSQGLIETQYF. As DNA, the CDR3 is TGTGCCAGCAGCCAAGGACTAATAGAGACCCAGTACTTC.

V is TRBV29-1 and J is TRBJ2-3; 7 bases agree with TRBD2. From germline, CDR1 is SQVTM and CDR2 ANQGSEA. The CDR3 consists of 14 residues. With V trimmed by 7 bases and J by 1 base, 8 bases remained unmatched. For the CDR3, the DNA is TGCAGCGGCCAGGGAGGGTCCCGCACAGATACGCAGTATTTT. Its protein product is CSGQGGSRTDTQYF.

The chain couples TRBV5-6 to TRBJ2-7, with 7 bases aligning to TRBD1. Unmatched junction bases numbered 8, after V lost 4 bases and J lost 4 bases. The length of the CDR3 is 14 residues. From germline, CDR1 is SGHDT and CDR2 YYEEEE. In DNA form, the CDR3 reads TGTGCCAGCAGCCCCGCGGCCAGGGGGTACGAGCAGTACTTC. This encodes CASSPAARGYEQYF.

This clone was counted once. This chain connects TRBV12-5 to TRBJ2-5, with D hard to call. CDR1 and CDR2 (germline): LGHNT, FRNRAP. This CDR3 spans 13 amino acids. V lost 1 base to trimming and J lost 7 bases, with 10 bases between them. The CDR3 coding sequence is TGTGCTAGTGGTTTGGGCGCCGTTGGGACCCAGTACTTC. It encodes CASGLGAVGTQYF.

The genes are TRBV18 and TRBJ1-2; D may be TRBD1 (6 bases). Trimming stripped 5 bases from V and 0 bases from J, with 10 bases between. Germline values: CDR1 KGHSH, CDR2 LQKENI. The CDR3 covers 14 residues. The CDR3 loop is CASSRDISNYGYTF. The CDR3 region has the DNA TGTGCCAGCTCAAGGGACATCTCTAACTATGGCTACACCTTC.

This clone was detected once. The chain carries TRBV12-3 or TRBV12-4 and TRBJ2-5, with 7 bases identical to TRBD1. This CDR3 is built from 13 residues. Losses at the gene ends were 5 bases for V and 2 bases for J; bases not matched to a gene: 2. For the CDR3, the DNA is TGTGCCAGCAGTACAGGGGTACAAGAGACCCAGTACTTC. This sequence encodes CASSTGVQETQYF.

CDR3 sequence (DNA): TGCAGCGTTGAAAATCCGGACAGGGGGCGATTATATGAGCAGTTCTTC. This sequence encodes CSVENPDRGRLYEQFF. This chain uses TRBV29-1 with TRBJ2-1; 11 bases align to TRBD1. Germline V lookup: CDR1 SQVTM, CDR2 ANQGSEA. The trim removed 2 bases at V and 8 bases at J, leaving 11 bases unmatched. The CDR3 extends over 16 amino acids.

In its sample, this clone was seen many times. The V gene is TRBV28, the J gene TRBJ1-2, with 8 bases that match TRBD1. V lost 5 bases to trimming and J lost 8 bases; unmatched junction nucleotides: 7. Germline values: CDR1 MDHEN, CDR2 SYDVKM. The CDR3 loop spans 13 amino acids. The chain's CDR3 is CASSIGQGGGYTF. As DNA, the CDR3 is TGTGCCAGCAGTATTGGACAGGGTGGAGGCTACACCTTC.

CDR3 sequence: CASSQVRRGEAFF. DNA of the CDR3: TGTGCCAGCAGCCAAGTCAGGAGAGGGGAAGCTTTCTTT. The V and J genes are TRBV3-1 (or the pseudogene TRBV3-2) and TRBJ1-1; no firm D call. CDR3 length: 13 residues. Trimming cost V 1 base and J 8 bases, with 11 bases left between them. Germline V lookup: CDR1 LGHDT, CDR2 YNNKEL (reference sequence).

This clone was found a few times. In DNA, the CDR3 is TGTGCCTGGAGTGAAACCGGGACAGGGGGCCTCTGGGGCTACACCTTC. Translating it yields CAWSETGTGGLWGYTF. V gene TRBV30 combines with J gene TRBJ1-2; 12 bases align to TRBD1. V lost 1 base to trimming and J lost 8 bases; unmatched junction nucleotides: 11. Germline V gene lookup returns CDR1 GTSNPN and CDR2 SVGIG (reference sequence). The CDR3 spans 16 residues.

The rearrangement uses TRBV5-1 and TRBJ2-3; D is perhaps TRBD2 (7 bases). Germline V CDR1 and CDR2: SGHRS, YFSETQ. Trimming left V 1 base short and J 3 bases short, with 12 bases between. This CDR3 is 15 amino acids long. The CDR3 DNA sequence: TGCGCCAGCAGCTTGTGGGGGGGCCCGACAGATACGCAGTATTTT. Protein sequence: CASSLWGGPTDTQYF.